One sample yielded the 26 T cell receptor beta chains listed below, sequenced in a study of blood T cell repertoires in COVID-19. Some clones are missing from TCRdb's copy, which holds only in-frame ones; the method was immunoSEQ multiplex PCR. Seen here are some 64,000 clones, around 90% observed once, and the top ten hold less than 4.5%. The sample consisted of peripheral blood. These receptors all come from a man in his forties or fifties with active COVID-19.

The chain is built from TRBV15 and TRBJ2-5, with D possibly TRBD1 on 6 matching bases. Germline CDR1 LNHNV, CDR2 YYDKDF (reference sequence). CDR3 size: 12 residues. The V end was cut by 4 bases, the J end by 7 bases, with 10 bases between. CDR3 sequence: CATSTRGGTQYF. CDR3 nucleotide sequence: TGTGCCACCAGCACCCGAGGGGGGACCCAGTACTTC.

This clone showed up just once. The CDR3 region is CASSEGALRSGYTF. The CDR3 nucleotides read TGTGCCAGCAGTGAAGGGGCCTTACGATCTGGCTACACCTTC. The chain carries TRBV6-1 and TRBJ1-2; D not resolved. Germline V gene sequence: CDR1 MNHNS, CDR2 SASEGT. The V end was cut by 1 base, the J end by 7 bases, with 13 bases between. The CDR3 sequence is 14 residues long.

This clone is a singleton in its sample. CDR3 region: CASSHREGEKTQYF. Written as DNA, the CDR3 is TGTGCCAGCAGCCATAGGGAGGGCGAAAAGACCCAGTACTTC. The rearrangement joins TRBV3-1 (or the pseudogene TRBV3-2) to TRBJ2-5, with TRBD2 identical over 7 bases. Looked up from germline, CDR1 is LGHDT and CDR2 is YNNKEL (reference sequence). CDR3 length: 14 amino acids. V lost 3 bases, J lost 6 bases, and 7 bases stayed unmatched.

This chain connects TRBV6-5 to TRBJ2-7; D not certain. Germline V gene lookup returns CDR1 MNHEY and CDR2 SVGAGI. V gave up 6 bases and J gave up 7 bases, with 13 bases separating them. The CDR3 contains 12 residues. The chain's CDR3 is CASSTNTGEQYF. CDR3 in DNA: TGTGCCAGCAGCACTAATACCGGGGAGCAGTACTTC.

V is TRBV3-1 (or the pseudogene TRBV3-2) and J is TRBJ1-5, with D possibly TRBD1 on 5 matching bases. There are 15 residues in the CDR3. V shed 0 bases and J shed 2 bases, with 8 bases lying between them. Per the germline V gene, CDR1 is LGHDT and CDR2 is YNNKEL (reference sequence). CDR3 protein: CASSQELGGNQPQHF. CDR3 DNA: TGTGCCAGCAGCCAAGAATTAGGGGGCAATCAGCCCCAGCATTTT.

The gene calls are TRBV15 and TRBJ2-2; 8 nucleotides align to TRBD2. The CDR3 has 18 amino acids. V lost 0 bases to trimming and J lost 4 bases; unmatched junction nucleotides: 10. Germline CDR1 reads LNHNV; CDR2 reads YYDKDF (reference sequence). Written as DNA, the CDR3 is TGTGCCACCAGCAGAGAATTAGCGGGGACCTACGGCACCGGGGAGCTGTTTTTT. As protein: CATSRELAGTYGTGELFF.

The CDR3 here is CATSRITSGQETQYF. The DNA for the CDR3 is TGTGCCACCAGCAGAATTACGAGCGGCCAAGAGACCCAGTACTTC. The chain has TRBV15 and TRBJ2-5; D perhaps matches TRBD2 (5 bases). Germline loops: CDR1 LNHNV, CDR2 YYDKDF (reference sequence). V was cut by 2 bases and J by 1 base, with 11 bases left in between. The CDR3 extends over 15 amino acids.

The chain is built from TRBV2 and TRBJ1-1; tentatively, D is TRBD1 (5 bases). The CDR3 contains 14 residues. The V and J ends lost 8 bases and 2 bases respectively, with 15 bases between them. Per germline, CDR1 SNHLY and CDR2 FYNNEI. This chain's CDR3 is CASGASTHNTEAFF. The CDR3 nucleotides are TGTGCCAGCGGGGCCTCTACCCATAACACTGAAGCTTTCTTT.

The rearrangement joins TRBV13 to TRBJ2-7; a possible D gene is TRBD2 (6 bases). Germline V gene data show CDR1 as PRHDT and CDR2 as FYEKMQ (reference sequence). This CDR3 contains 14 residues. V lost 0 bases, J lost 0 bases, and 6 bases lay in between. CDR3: CASSLGGGSYEQYF. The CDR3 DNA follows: TGTGCCAGCAGCTTAGGGGGGGGCTCCTACGAGCAGTACTTC.

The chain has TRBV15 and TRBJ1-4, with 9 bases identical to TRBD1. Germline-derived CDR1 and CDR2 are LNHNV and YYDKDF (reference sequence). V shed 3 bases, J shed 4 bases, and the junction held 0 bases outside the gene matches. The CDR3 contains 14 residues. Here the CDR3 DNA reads TGTGCCACCAGCAGGGACAGGGGTAATGAAAAACTGTTTTTT. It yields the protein CATSRDRGNEKLFF.

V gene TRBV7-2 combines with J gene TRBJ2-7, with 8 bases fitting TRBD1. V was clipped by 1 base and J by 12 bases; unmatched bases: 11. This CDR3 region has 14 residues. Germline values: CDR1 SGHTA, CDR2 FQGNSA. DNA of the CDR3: TGTGCCAGCAGCTTAGGTAGGGGACAGGAAAATCGGTACTTC. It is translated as CASSLGRGQENRYF. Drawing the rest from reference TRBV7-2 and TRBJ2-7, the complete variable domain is GAGVSQSPSNKVTEKGKDVELRCDPISGHTALYWYRQSLGQGLEFLIYFQGNSAPDKSGLPSDRFSAERTGGSVSTLTIQRTQQEDSAVYLCASSLGRGQENRYFGPGTRLTVT.

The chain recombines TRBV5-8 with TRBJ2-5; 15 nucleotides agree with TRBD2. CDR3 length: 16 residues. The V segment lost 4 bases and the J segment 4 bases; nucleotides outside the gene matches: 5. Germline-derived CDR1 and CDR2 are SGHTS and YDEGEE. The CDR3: CASSRGLAGGGETQYF. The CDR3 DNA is TGTGCCAGCAGCAGGGGACTAGCGGGGGGTGGAGAGACCCAGTACTTC.

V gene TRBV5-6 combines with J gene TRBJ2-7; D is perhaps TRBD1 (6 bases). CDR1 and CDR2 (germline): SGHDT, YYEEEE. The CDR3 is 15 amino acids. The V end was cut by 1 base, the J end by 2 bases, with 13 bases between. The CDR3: CASSLLGGLTYEQYF. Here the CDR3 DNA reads TGTGCCAGCAGCTTGTTAGGGGGATTAACCTACGAGCAGTACTTC.

The CDR3 is CAISTGGRQPQHF. As DNA, the CDR3 is TGTGCCATCTCGACAGGGGGTCGACAGCCCCAGCATTTT. The rearrangement joins TRBV12-3 or TRBV12-4 to TRBJ1-5; TRBD1 matches 9 bases. Unmatched junction bases numbered 8, after V lost 10 bases and J lost 7 bases. The CDR3 sequence is 13 residues long.

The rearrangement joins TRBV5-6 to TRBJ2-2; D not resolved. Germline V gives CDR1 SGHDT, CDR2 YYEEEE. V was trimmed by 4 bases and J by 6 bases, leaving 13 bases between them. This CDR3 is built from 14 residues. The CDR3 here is CASSPTLLAGELFF. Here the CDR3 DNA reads TGTGCCAGCAGCCCTACCCTTTTAGCCGGGGAGCTGTTTTTT.

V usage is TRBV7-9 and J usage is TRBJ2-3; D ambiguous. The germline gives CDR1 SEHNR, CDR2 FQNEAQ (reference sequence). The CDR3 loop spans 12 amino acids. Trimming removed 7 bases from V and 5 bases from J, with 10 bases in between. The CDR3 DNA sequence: TGTGCCAGCACCCCAGATATAGATACGCAGTATTTT. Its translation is CASTPDIDTQYF.

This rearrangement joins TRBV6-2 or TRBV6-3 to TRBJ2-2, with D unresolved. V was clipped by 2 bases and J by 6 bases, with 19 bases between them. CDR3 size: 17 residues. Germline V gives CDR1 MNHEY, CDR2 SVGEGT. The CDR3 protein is CASSYEARLVFAGELFF. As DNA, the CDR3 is TGTGCCAGCAGTTACGAGGCTAGGTTGGTCTTCGCCGGGGAGCTGTTTTTT.

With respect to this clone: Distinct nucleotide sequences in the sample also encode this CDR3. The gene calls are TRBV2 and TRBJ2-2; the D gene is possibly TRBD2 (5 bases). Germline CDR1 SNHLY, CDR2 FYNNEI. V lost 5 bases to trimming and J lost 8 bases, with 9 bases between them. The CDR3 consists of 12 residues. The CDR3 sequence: CASSRDDGELFF. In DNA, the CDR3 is TGTGCCAGCAGTCGGGATGATGGGGAGCTGTTTTTT.

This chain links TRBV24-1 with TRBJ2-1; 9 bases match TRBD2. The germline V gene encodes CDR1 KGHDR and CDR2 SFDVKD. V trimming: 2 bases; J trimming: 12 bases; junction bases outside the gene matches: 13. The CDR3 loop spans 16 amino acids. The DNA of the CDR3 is TGTGCCACCAGTGATTCCCGGCTAGCGGGGACCGAAGGGCAGTTCTTC. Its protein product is CATSDSRLAGTEGQFF.

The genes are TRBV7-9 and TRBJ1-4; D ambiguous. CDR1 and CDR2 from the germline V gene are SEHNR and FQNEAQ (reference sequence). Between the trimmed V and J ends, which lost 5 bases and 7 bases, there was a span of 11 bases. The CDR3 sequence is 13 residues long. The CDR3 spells CASSSWRVEKLFF. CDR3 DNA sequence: TGTGCCAGCAGCAGTTGGAGGGTTGAAAAACTGTTTTTT. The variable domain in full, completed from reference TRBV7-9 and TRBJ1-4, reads DTGVSQNPRHKITKRGQNVTFRCDPISEHNRLYWYRQTLGQGPEFLTYFQNEAQLEKSRLLSDRFSAERPKGSFSTLEIQRTEQGDSAMYLCASSSWRVEKLFFGSGTQLSVL.

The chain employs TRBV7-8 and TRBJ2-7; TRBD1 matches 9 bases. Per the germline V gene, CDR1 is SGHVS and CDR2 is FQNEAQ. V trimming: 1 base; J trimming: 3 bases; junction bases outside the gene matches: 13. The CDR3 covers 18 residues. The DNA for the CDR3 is TGTGCCAGCAGCTTAGGTCGGCCCGGGACAGGGAACTTCTACGAGCAGTACTTC. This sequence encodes CASSLGRPGTGNFYEQYF.

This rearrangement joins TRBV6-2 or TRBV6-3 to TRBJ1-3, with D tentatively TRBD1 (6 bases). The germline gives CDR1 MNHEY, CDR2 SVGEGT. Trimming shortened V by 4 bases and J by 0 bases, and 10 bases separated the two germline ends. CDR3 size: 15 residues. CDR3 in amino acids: CASSWTVRSGNTIYF. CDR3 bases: TGTGCCAGCAGTTGGACAGTTCGCTCTGGAAACACCATATATTTT.

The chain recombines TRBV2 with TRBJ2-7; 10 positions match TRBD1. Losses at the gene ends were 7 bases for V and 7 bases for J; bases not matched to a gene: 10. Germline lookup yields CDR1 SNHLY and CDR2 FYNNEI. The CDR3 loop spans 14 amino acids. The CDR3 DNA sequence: TGTGCCAGCAAGGGGGGACAGGGGATTCGGGAGCAGTACTTC. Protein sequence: CASKGGQGIREQYF.

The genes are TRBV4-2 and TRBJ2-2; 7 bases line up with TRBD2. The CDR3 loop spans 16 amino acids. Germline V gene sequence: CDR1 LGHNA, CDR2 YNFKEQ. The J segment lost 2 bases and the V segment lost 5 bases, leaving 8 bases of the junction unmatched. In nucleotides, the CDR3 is TGTGCCAGCAGCGACATGGGCGGGGGTAACACCGGGGAGCTGTTTTTT. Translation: CASSDMGGGNTGELFF.

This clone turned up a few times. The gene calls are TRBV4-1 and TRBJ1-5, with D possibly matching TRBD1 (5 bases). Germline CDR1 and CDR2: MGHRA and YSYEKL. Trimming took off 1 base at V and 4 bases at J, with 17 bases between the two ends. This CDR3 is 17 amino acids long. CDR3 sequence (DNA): TGCGCCAGCAGCCAAGGATCTGGGCAGGGTAGAAATCAGCCCCAGCATTTT. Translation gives CASSQGSGQGRNQPQHF.

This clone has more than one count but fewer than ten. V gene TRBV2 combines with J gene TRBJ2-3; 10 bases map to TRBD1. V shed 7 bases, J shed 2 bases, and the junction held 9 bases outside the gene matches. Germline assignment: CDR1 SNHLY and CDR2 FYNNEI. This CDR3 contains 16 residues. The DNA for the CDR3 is TGTGCCAGCATCAAAGGGACAGGGGCGACCACAGATACGCAGTATTTT. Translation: CASIKGTGATTDTQYF.